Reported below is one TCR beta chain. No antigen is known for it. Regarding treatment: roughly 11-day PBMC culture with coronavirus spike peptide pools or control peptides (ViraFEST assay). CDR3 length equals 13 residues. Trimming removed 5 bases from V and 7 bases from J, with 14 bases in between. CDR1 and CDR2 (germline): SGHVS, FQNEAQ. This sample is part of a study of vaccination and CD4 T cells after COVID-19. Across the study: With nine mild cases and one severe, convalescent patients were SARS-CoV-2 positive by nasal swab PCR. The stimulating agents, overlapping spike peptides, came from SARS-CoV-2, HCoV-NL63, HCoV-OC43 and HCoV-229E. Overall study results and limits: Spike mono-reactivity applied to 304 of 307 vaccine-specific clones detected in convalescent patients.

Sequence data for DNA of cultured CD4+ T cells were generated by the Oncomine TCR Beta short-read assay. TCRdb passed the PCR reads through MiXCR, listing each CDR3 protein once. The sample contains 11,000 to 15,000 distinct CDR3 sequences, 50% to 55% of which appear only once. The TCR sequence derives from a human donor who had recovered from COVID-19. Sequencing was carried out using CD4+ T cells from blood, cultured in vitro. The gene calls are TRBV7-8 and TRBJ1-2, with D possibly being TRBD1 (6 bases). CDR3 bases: TGTGCCAGCAGCAACCGGGACACGAGTGGCTACACCTTC. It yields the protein CASSNRDTSGYTF.